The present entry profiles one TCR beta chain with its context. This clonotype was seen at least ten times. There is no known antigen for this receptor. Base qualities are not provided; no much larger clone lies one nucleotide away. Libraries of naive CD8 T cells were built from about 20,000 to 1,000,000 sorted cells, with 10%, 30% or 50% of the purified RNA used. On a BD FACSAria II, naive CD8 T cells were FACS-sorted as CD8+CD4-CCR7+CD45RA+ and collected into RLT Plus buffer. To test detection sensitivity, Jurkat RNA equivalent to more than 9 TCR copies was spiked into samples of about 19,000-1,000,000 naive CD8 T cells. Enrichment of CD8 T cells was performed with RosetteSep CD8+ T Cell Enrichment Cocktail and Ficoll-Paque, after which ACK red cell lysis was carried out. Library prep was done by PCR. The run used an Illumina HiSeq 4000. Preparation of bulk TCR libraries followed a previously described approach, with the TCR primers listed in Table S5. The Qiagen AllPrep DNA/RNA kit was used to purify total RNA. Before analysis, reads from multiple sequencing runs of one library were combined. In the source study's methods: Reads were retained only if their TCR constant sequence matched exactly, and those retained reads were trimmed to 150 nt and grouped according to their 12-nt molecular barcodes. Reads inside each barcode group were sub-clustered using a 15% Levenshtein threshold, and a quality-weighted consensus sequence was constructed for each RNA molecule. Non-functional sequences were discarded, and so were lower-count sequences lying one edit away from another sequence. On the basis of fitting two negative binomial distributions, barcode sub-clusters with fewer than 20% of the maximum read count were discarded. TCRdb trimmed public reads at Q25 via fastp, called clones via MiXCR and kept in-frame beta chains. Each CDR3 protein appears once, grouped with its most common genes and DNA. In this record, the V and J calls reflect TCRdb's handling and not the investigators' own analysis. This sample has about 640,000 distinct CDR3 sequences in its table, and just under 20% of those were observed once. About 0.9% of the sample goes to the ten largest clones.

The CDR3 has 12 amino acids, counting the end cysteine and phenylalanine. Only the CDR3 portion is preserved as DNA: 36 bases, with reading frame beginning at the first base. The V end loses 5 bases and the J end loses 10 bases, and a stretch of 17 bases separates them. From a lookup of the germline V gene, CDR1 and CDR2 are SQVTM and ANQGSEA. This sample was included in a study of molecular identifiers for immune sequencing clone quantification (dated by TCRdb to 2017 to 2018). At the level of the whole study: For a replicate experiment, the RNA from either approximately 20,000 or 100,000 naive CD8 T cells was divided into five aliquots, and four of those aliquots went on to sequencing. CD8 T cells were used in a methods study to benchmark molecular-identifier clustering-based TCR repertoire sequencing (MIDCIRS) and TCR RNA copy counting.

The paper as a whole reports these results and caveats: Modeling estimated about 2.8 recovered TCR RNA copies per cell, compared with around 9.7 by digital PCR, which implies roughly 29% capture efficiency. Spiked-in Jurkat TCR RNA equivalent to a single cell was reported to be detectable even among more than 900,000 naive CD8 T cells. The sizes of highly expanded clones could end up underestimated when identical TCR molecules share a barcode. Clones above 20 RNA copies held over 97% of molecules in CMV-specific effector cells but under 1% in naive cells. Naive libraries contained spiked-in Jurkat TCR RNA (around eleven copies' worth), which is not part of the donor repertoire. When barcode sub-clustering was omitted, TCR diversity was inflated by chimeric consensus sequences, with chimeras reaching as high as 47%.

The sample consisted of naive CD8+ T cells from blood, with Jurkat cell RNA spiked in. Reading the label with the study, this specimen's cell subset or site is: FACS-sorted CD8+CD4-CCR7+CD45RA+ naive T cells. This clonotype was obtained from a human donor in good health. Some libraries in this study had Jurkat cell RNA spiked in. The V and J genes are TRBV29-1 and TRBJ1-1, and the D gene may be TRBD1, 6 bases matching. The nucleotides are TGCAGCGTTCATGGGGGCTCGGGTTCAGCTTTCTTT. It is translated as CSVHGGSGSAFF.